The rows below give T cell receptor beta chains drawn from one sample of a study of shared clonotypes between healthy human individuals. Data came from immunoSEQ multiplex PCR; TCRdb stores just in-frame clones and leaves some out. The repertoire consists of more than 2 million clones, with 95% occurring once and the leading ten covering around 0.13%. Input material: naive CD4+ T cells sorted from blood. Source of these receptors: a man between 18 and 29 years old in good health. CDR3s leave out the opening cysteine and the closing phenylalanine or tryptophan.

len	v_gene	j_gene	CDR3aa
15	TRBV30	TRBJ2-3	AWSPTRTSGGTDTQY
11	TRBV13	TRBJ1-2	ASSQTGNYGYT
14	TRBV10-1	TRBJ2-6	APPGSGRTGANVLT
13	TRBV14	TRBJ2-7	ASSPRTGGLYEQY
15	TRBV5-1	TRBJ2-6	ASSLGTGRTGANVLT
12	TRBV27	TRBJ2-2	ASSSYRAGGELF
13	TRBV5-1	TRBJ2-5	ASSPARDIPWAQY
10	TRBV5-8	TRBJ2-2	ASSPAWGELF
14	TRBV10-3	TRBJ1-1	AIRPGGQGQNTEAF
14	TRBV7-9	TRBJ2-7	ASSLGDRKSSYEQY
13	TRBV5-1	TRBJ2-3	ASSSGTGNTDTQY
12	TRBV10-2	TRBJ1-1	ASVEVGVKTEAF
15	TRBV7-2	TRBJ2-7	ASSLSGTSVSSYEQY
16	TRBV11-3	TRBJ2-1	ASSLGGFQGPDYNEQF